This record looks at one T cell receptor beta chain sequence and its context. Its antigen is unknown. The sample is drawn from a study of immune evolution from preneoplasia to lung adenocarcinoma. Study outcomes and limitations: Later-stage lesions seemingly showed higher T cell density and diversity than normal lung.

Germline V gene data show CDR1 as SNHLY and CDR2 as FYNNEI. V was cut by 6 bases and J by 5 bases, with 5 bases left in between. The CDR3 has 11 amino acids. Some clones are missing from TCRdb's copy, which holds only in-frame ones; the method was immunoSEQ multiplex PCR. The sample holds 2,000 to 2,500 clones, around 85% seen once. The V call is TRBV2, the J call TRBJ2-1; D unresolved. Material: FFPE normal lung tissue adjacent to the tumor. The TCR sequence derives from a person aged 45 to 59 with lung adenocarcinoma. CDR3 sequence (DNA): TGTGCCAGCAGCAGTAACAATGAGCAGTTCTTC. Translated: CASSSNNEQFF. The full variable domain, with the rest looked up from reference TRBV2 and TRBJ2-1, is EPEVTQTPSHQVTQMGQEVILRCVPISNHLYFYWYRQILGQKVEFLVSFYNNEISEKSEIFDDQFSVERPDGSNFTLKIRSTKLEDSAMYFCASSSNNEQFFGPGTRLTVL.